The present entry profiles one T cell receptor (beta chain) with its context. This clone showed up just a few times. Its antigen is currently not known. No base-level quality is on record; no much larger clone is a single base apart. This record belongs to a study of blood T cell repertoires in COVID-19 (TCRdb year 2020). Background for the entire study: The collaborator samples originated in the United States, Italy and Spain and spanned the acute and convalescent phases of COVID-19. Samples came from the ongoing ImmuneRACE study (first 160 participants) plus 1,254 subjects from 6 global collaborators. The prospective study material was composed of cDNA or gDNA derived from T cells, B-cell-depleted T cells, or PBMCs. The dataset comprised deeply sampled blood TCRbeta repertoires from subjects exposed to, actively infected with, or recovered from COVID-19. Where HLA class I and class II types were available, the types were taken from metadata supplied by the sample provider, not from assay-based typing. A de-identified subject ID, COVID-19 status, age in years and sex were almost always included in the sample metadata. The repertoires were made available in a free public database intended to serve as a resource for research on the immune response to SARS-CoV-2.

Whole blood was collected in K2EDTA tubes by collaborating institutions according to the institutions' own protocols. Collaborator samples were shipped for TCRbeta analysis as frozen whole blood, isolated PBMCs, or DNA extracted from either sample type. Overall study outcomes, separate from this receptor: The quantity of clinical and demographic metadata differed by source and by participant and was supplied without curation.

The immunoSEQ Assay, a bias-controlled multiplex PCR, was used to amplify TCRbeta CDR3 regions from genomic DNA. The paper's processing steps were these. The number of nucleated cells in each sample was estimated by amplification of reference gene primers within the assay. To quantify the absolute abundance of each unique TCRbeta CDR3 rearrangement, sequence reads were collapsed and filtered. For each sample, productive Simpson clonality was calculated as the square root of Simpson's diversity index over productive rearrangements. TCRdb obtained this table from immuneACCESS and retained in-frame rearrangements with V and J assigned. These tables miss some clones; where compared with another copy, unresolved V genes account for less than half of the shortfall, and the remainder is unexplained. Clone size and V and J calls were adopted from that table, with D and trimming inferred from the DNA. For this sample the table gives around 100,000 clones, of which about 86% were detected only once. The ten largest clones take up around 1.6% of the sample.

Trimming leaves V shorter by 5 bases and J shorter by 1 base, with the junction holding 2 bases beyond the gene matches. There are 13 amino acids in the CDR3, from cysteine to phenylalanine inclusive. Only the CDR3 DNA stays, 39 bases, in frame from base 1. CDR1 is given as SQVTM and CDR2 as ANQGSEA, both from the germline V gene. The source material was peripheral blood. This receptor was obtained from an elderly man with acute or convalescent COVID-19. The V gene is TRBV29-1 and the J gene is TRBJ1-1; TRBD1 aligns with 9 central bases. At the DNA level, the sequence is TGCAGCGTTACGGGACAGGGGAACACTGAAGCTTTCTTT. This gives the protein CSVTGQGNTEAFF.